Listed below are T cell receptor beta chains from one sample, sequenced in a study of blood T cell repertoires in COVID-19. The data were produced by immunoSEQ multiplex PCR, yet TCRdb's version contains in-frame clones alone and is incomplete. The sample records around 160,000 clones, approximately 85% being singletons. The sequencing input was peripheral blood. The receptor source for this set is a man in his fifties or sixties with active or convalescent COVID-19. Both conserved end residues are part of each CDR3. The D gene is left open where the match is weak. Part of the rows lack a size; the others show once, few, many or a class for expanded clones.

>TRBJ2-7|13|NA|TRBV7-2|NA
TGTGCCAGCAGCTTGATAGTCCCGGGCGAGCAGTACTTC
CASSLIVPGEQYF
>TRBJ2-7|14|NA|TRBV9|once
TGTGCCAGCAGCCAGGGGAGTATCGCCTACGAGCAGTACTTC
CASSQGSIAYEQYF
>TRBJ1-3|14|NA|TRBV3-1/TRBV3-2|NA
TGTGCCAGCAGCCAACACAGGTCTGGAAACACCATATATTTT
CASSQHRSGNTIYF
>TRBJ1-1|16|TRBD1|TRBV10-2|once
TGCGCCAGCACCGGACAGGGGCAGAGGGTGAACACTGAAGCTTTCTTT
CASTGQGQRVNTEAFF
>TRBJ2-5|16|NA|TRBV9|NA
TGTGCCAGCAGCGCATCAGGGTGGGGGCTCCAAGAGACCCAGTACTTC
CASSASGWGLQETQYF
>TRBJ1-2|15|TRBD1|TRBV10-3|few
TGTGCCATCAGCCCCGGGACAGGGGCCAACTATGGCTACACCTTC
CAISPGTGANYGYTF
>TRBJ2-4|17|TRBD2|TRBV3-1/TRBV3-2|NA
TGTGCCAGCAGCCAAGACTTGACTAGCGGGGGTAAAAACATTCAGTACTTC
CASSQDLTSGGKNIQYF
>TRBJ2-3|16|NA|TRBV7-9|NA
TGTGCCAGCAGCTCCGCTGCGGGCAGTTACACAGATACGCAGTATTTT
CASSSAAGSYTDTQYF
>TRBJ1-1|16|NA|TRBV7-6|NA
TGTGCCAGCAGCTCAGGAGCTATACAGGGAATTGGTGAAGCTTTCTTT
CASSSGAIQGIGEAFF
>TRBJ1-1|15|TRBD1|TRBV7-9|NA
TGTGCCAGCAGCTACCCCGGGACAGAAAACACTGAAGCTTTCTTT
CASSYPGTENTEAFF
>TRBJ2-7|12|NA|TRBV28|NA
TGTGCCAGCAGTTTAAGCCCCTACGAGCAGTACTTC
CASSLSPYEQYF
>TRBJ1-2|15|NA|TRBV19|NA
TGTGCCAGTAGTATTAGCAGGGCGACTAACTATGGCTACACCTTC
CASSISRATNYGYTF
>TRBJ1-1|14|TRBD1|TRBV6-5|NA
TGTGCCAGCAGTCCGGGACAGGGAATCACTGAAGCTTTCTTT
CASSPGQGITEAFF
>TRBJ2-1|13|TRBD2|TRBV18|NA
TGTGCCAGCTCACCCGGGGGGTCCAATGAGCAGTTCTTC
CASSPGGSNEQFF
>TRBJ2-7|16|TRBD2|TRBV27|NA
TGTGCCAGCAGCGGACACGGACTAGCGGGAGGAGCCGAGCAGTACTTC
CASSGHGLAGGAEQYF
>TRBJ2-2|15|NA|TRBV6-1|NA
TGTGCCAGCAGTGAAGACAGGGTGGCCTACGGGGAGCTGTTTTTT
CASSEDRVAYGELFF
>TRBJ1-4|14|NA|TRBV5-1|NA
TGCGCCAGCAGCTTGGGAACAAACAATGAAAAACTGTTTTTT
CASSLGTNNEKLFF
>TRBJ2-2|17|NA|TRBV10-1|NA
TGCGCCAGCAGTGAGTCGGTTGTCAGGGCGAACACCGGGGAGCTGTTTTTT
CASSESVVRANTGELFF
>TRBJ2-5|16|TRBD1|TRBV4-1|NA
TGCGCCAGCAGCCTAAGGCCGGGACAGGCCCAAGAGACCCAGTACTTC
CASSLRPGQAQETQYF
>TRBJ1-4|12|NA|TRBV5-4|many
TGTGCCAGCAGCAAAAGGGGTGAAAAACTGTTTTTT
CASSKRGEKLFF
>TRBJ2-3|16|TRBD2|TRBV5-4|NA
TGTGCCAGCAGCCCGCCTCTAGCGGCTAGCACAGATACGCAGTATTTT
CASSPPLAASTDTQYF
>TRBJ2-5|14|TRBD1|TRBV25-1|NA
TGTGCCAGCAGGACAGGGTCCCCGAGGGAGACCCAGTACTTC
CASRTGSPRETQYF
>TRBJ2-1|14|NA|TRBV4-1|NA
TGCGCCAGCAGCCAGGGGGGGGCGGCTAATGAGCAGTTCTTC
CASSQGGAANEQFF
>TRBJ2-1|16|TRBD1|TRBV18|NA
TGTGCCAGCTCACCAAACGGACAGGGGACCTACAATGAGCAGTTCTTC
CASSPNGQGTYNEQFF
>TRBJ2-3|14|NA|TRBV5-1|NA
TGCGCCAGTACCCCGGGACAAGCAGAGGATACGCAGTATTTT
CASTPGQAEDTQYF
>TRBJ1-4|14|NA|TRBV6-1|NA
TGTGCCAGCAGTGACAGGGGCACTAATGAAAAACTGTTTTTT
CASSDRGTNEKLFF
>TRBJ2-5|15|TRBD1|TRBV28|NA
TGTGCCAGCAGGGACCAGCAGGGGGCGGGTGAGACCCAGTACTTC
CASRDQQGAGETQYF
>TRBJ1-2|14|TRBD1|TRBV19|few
TGTGCCAGTCGAGACAGGGCCCCTTCCTATGGCTACACCTTC
CASRDRAPSYGYTF
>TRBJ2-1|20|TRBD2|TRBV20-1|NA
TGCAGTGCTAGTTCTATAGCGGGAGGCCGGCCCTACAAATCCTACAATGAGCAGTTCTTC
CSASSIAGGRPYKSYNEQFF
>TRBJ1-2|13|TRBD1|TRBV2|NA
TGTGCCAGCAGTCCAGGGGGCGAGTATGGCTACACCTTC
CASSPGGEYGYTF
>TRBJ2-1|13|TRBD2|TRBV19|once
TGTGCCAGTAGTATGGGGGGGGTTGGTGAGCAGTTCTTC
CASSMGGVGEQFF
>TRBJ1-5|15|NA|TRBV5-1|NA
TGCGCCAGCAGCTTGACGGGGGTAGGCAATCAGCCCCAGCATTTT
CASSLTGVGNQPQHF
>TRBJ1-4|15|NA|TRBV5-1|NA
TGCGCCAGCAGCTTGGAATCGGGGAAGGGTGAAAAACTGTTTTTT
CASSLESGKGEKLFF
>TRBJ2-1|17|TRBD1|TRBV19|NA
TGTGCCAGTAGCGCAGCTCCGGGACAGGGGCGACCAAATGAGCAGTTCTTC
CASSAAPGQGRPNEQFF
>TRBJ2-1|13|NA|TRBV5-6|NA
TGTGCCAGCAGCTCCGGGTTAGGGGATGAGCAGTTCTTC
CASSSGLGDEQFF
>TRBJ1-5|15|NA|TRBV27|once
TGTGCCAGCAGCTCCCATGAGCAGGGGTTTCAGCCCCAGCATTTT
CASSSHEQGFQPQHF
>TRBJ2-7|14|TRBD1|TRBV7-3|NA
TGTGCCAGCGCGACGACAGGGGGCCTCAACGAGCAGTACTTC
CASATTGGLNEQYF
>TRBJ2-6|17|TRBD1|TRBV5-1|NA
TGCGCCAGCAGCTTATACGGGACAGTCTCTGGGGCCAACGTCCTGACTTTC
CASSLYGTVSGANVLTF
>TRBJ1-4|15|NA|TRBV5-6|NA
TGTGCCAGCAGCTTGGGTAGTCAGGGGAATGAAAAACTGTTTTTT
CASSLGSQGNEKLFF
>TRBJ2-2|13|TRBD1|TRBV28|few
TGTGCCGCGTCGGGACAGGAGGCCGGGGAGCTGTTTTTT
CAASGQEAGELFF
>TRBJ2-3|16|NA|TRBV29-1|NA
TGCAGCGTTGAAGACGTAGGTTTAGCTAGCACAGATACGCAGTATTTT
CSVEDVGLASTDTQYF
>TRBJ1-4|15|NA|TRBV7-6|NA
TGTGCCAGCAGCCCTATGGGACTGAATAATGAAAAACTGTTTTTT
CASSPMGLNNEKLFF
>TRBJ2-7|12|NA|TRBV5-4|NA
TGTGCCAGCAGCTTTGACTCGTACGAGCAGTACTTC
CASSFDSYEQYF